This T cell receptor (beta chain) is drawn from a study of blood T cell repertoires in COVID-19. Looking at the study overall: Nucleic acid was either cDNA or gDNA, and it came from T cells, B-cell-depleted T cells, or PBMCs.

This clone came up a few times. In the authors' workflow: Amplification from reference gene primers served as the basis for estimated nucleated cell counts. Libraries were prepared by immunoSEQ multiplex PCR; TCRdb keeps only in-frame clonotypes and omits some of them. That table is the source of V, J and clone size, and D and trimming were worked out from the DNA. Here the sample spans about 98,000 clones, 70% to 80% being singletons. Sequenced input: peripheral blood. The sequence came from an older man with acute or convalescent COVID-19.

CDR3 loop: CAISEPGSDTEAFF. Written as DNA, the CDR3 is TGTGCCATCAGTGAGCCGGGGAGTGACACTGAAGCTTTCTTT. The V gene is TRBV10-3, the J gene TRBJ1-1; D is unclear. The V end lost 2 bases, the J end lost 3 bases, and 10 bases lay between the germline ends. There are 14 residues in the CDR3. CDR1 is ENHRY, CDR2 SYGVKD, per germline.